This entry features one TCR beta chain sequence. Its antigen specificity is not known. No per-base quality is available; no much larger clone lies one base away. This entry comes from a study of T cells in localized non-small cell lung cancer (TCRdb year 2020). Notes on the research overall: T cell repertoires of fewer than 250 early-stage NSCLC patients were analyzed, with tumors being compared against uninvolved tumor-adjacent lungs. The cohort was made up of a few hundred treatment-naive NSCLC patients whose localized lung tumors had been resected. A mean age of around 69 years was recorded for the NSCLC patients, of whom some 130 were male and about 100 were female.

The study at large found these results: Uninvolved tumor-adjacent lung showed the highest T cell clonality, higher than tumor, which suggests more focused antigenic responses in the adjacent lung. Because the study design was exploratory, TCR variables were selected using unadjusted p-values without false-discovery rate correction. Because multi-region sequencing of the tumors was not done, intratumor heterogeneity could not be ruled out. Of the top 100 tumor clones, a median of approximately 60 were detected in paired uninvolved adjacent lung; about 28 were also among that lung's top 100. Higher blood T cell density associated with longer overall survival, while higher adjacent-lung clonality associated with shorter survival.

TCR beta CDR3 regions were sequenced from DNA using the immunoSEQ Assay. The authors processed their data as follows. To compute T cell density, TCR beta template counts were normalized to usable DNA, which was estimated by amplifying housekeeping genes. Richness was estimated using the preseqR package, with extrapolation to 400,000 templates for PBMC samples and to 120,000 templates for tissue samples. Clonality was calculated as one minus Pielou's evenness. To identify tissue-enriched TCRs, differential abundance testing was run on productive amino-acid clonotypes with a minimum total count of 5 and an alpha of 0.1. Repertoire overlap between compartments was quantified with the Jaccard Index and Morisita Overlap Index. TCR beta CDR3s were clustered by GLIPH together with public tetramer-defined viral CDR3s, and at least three viral sequences plus V-gene enrichment were required for viral motifs. As stored in TCRdb, this immuneACCESS dataset retains in-frame rearrangements with V and J assigned. A fraction of the clones does not appear; measured against another copy, unresolved V genes explain less than half of the discrepancy, and the remainder lacks a known reason. That table is the source of V, J and clone size, and D and trimming were worked out from the DNA. The sample table lists 25,000 or so clones, 90% of them with a count of one. The ten largest account for less than 8.5% of the sample.

According to the germline V gene, CDR1 reads MDHEN and CDR2 reads SYDVKM. The CDR3 contains 10 residues, cysteine and phenylalanine counted. Here the CDR3 DNA is all that survives: 30 bases in frame from base 1. At diagnosis, peripheral blood, uninvolved tumor-adjacent lung and tumor were collected and were preserved as a mix of fresh-frozen and FFPE material. For TCR repertoire profiling, the blood samples were analyzed as peripheral blood mononuclear cells. The clonotype comes from a woman aged 35 to 70 with stage I lung adenocarcinoma. Recombination linked TRBV28 to TRBJ1-3, with no D gene named confidently. The sequenced sample was peripheral blood, obtained before any cancer treatment. The base sequence is TGTGTTACGAGGGGAAACACCATATATTTT. Its translation is CVTRGNTIYF.